The T cell receptor beta chain described here comes from a study of blood T cell repertoires in COVID-19. For the study at large: Researchers got acute and convalescent COVID-19 samples from the United States, Italy and Spain. PBMCs, B-cell-depleted T cells, or T cells were the source of the cDNA or gDNA that made up the material.

This clone was seen a few times. In the source study's methods: Counts of nucleated cells, estimated from reference gene primer amplification, were obtained. Using immunoSEQ multiplex PCR, the repertoire was profiled, and TCRdb retains in-frame clones only, with some absent. The DNA was the basis for D and trimming; V, J and clone size are from that table. Found here are 250,000 to 300,000 clones, approximately 86% of them singletons; the top ten hold 3.1%. Trimming cost V 3 bases and J 5 bases; bases outside gene matches: 10. The CDR3 loop spans 16 amino acids. Germline V gene data show CDR1 as KGHSH and CDR2 as LQKENI.

The source material was peripheral blood. The gene calls are TRBV18 and TRBJ2-1, with 7 bases that match TRBD1. The sequence came from a woman between 18 and 30 years old with acute or convalescent COVID-19. This chain's CDR3 is CASSPTGINPNNEQFF. The CDR3 nucleotides read TGTGCCAGCTCACCGACAGGGATAAACCCCAACAATGAGCAGTTCTTC.